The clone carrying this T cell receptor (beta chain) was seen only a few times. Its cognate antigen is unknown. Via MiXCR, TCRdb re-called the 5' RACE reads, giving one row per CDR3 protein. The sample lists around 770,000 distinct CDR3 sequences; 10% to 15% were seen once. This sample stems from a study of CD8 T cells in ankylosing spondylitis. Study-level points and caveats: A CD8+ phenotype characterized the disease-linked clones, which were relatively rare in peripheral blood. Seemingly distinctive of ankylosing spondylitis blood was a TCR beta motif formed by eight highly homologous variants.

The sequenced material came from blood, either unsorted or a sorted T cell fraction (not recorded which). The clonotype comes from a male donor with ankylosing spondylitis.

The CDR3 DNA reads as TGTGCCAGCAATAAGGGGACGAACACTGAAGCTTTCTTT. It encodes CASNKGTNTEAFF. The genes are TRBV2 and TRBJ1-1, with D tentatively TRBD1 (5 bases). Germline V gene sequence: CDR1 SNHLY, CDR2 FYNNEI. The CDR3 loop spans 13 amino acids. V was pared by 7 bases and J by 1 base, with 10 bases between.